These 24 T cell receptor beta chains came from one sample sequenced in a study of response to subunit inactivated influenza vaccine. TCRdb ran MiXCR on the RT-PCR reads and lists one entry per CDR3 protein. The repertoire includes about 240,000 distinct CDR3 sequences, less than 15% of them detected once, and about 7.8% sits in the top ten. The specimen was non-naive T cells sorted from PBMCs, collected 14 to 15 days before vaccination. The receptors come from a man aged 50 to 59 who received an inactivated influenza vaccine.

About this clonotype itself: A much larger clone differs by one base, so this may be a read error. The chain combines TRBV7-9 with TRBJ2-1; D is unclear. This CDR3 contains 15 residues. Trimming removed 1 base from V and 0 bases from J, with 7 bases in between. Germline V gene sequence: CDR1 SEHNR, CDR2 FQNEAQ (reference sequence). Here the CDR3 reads CASSLDTRSYNEQFF. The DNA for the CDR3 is TGTGCCAGCAGCTTAGACACTCGCTCCTACAATGAGCAGTTCTTC.

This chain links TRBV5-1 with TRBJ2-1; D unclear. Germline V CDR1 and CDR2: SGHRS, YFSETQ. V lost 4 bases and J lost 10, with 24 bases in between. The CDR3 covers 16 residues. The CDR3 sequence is CASSRNQVSSGGEQFF. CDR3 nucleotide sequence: TGCGCCAGCAGCCGGAATCAGGTCTCCTCGGGTGGGGAGCAGTTCTTC. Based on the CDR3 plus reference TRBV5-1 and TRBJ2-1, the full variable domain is KAGVTQTPRYLIKTRGQQVTLSCSPISGHRSVSWYQQTPGQGLQFLFEYFSETQRNKGNFPGRFSGRQFSNSRSEMNVSTLELGDSALYLCASSRNQVSSGGEQFFGPGTRLTVL.

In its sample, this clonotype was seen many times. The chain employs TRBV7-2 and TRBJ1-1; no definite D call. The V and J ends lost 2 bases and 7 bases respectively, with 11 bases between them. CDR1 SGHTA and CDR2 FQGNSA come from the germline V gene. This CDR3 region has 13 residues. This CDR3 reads CASSLNPPLEAFF. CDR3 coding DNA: TGTGCCAGCAGCTTAAATCCGCCTCTTGAAGCTTTCTTT.

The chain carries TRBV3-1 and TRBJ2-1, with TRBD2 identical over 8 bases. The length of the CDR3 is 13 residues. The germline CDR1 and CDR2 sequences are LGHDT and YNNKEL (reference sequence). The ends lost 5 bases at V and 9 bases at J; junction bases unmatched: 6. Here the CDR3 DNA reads TGTGCCAGCAGCTTCCCCGGGACTAGTGAGCAGTTCTTC. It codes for CASSFPGTSEQFF.

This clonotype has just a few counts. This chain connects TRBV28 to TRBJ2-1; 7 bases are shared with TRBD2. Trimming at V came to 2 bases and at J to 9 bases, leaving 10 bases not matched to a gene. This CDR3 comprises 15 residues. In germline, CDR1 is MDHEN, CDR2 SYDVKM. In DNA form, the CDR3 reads TGTGCCAGCAGTTTAGGCGGGAGCTCGAACGGTGAGCAGTTCTTC. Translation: CASSLGGSSNGEQFF.

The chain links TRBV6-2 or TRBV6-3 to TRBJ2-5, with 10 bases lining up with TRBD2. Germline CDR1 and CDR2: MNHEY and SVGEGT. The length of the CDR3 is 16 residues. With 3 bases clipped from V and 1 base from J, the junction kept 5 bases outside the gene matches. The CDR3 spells CASSYLAGESQETQYF. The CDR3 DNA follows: TGTGCCAGCAGTTATCTAGCGGGGGAATCCCAAGAGACCCAGTACTTC.

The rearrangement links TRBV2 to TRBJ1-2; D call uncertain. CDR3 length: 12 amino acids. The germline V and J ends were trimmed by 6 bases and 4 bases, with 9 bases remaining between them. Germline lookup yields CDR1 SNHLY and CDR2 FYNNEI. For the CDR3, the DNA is TGTGCCAGCAGGCCGGCGATCTATGGCTACACCTTC. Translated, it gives CASRPAIYGYTF.

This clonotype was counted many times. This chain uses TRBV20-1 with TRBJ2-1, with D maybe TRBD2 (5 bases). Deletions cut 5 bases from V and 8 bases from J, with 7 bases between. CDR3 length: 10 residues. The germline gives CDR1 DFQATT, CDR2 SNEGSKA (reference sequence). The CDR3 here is CSASGDEQFF. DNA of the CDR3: TGCAGTGCTTCCGGGGATGAGCAGTTCTTC.

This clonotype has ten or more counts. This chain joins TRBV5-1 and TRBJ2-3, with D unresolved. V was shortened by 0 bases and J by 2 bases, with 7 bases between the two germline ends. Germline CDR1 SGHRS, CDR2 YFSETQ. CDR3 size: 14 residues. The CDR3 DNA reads TGCGCCAGCAGCTTGGGGCAGGACACAGATACGCAGTATTTT. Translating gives CASSLGQDTDTQYF.

The CDR3 reads CASSHQSSLAGGRVEQFF. The CDR3 nucleotides read TGCGCCAGCAGCCACCAGAGTTCGCTAGCGGGGGGGCGAGTTGAGCAGTTCTTC. The chain employs TRBV4-1 and TRBJ2-1; 12 positions match TRBD2. The germline V gene encodes CDR1 MGHRA and CDR2 YSYEKL. With V trimmed by 3 bases and J by 9 bases, 15 bases remained unmatched. The CDR3 has 18 amino acids.

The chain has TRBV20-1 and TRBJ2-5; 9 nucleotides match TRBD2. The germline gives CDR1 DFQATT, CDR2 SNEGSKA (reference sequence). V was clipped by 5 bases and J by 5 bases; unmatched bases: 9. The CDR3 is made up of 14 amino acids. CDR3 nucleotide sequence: TGCAGTGCTCCGTTAGCGGGAGTTCTTGAGACCCAGTACTTC. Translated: CSAPLAGVLETQYF.

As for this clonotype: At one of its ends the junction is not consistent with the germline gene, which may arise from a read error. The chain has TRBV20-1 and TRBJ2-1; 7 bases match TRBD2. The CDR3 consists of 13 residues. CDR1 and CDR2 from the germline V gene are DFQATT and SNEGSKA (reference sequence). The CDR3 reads CSPSAGDYNEQFF. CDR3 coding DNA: TGCAGTCCTAGCGCGGGGGATTACAATGAGCAGTTCTTC.

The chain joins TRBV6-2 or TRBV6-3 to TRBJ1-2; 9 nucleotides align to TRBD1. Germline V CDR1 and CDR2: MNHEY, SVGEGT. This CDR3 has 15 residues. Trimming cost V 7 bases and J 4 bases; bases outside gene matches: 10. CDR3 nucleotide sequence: TGTGCCAGCATATCGGCGGACAGGGGAGGCTATGGCTACACCTTC. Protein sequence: CASISADRGGYGYTF.

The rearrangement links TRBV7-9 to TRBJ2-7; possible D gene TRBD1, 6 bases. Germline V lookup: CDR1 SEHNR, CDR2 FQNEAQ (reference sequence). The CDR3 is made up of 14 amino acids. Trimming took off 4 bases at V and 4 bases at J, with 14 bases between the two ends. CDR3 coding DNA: TGTGCCAGCAGCTCGGACAGCGATGGGTACGAGCAGTACTTC. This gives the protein CASSSDSDGYEQYF.

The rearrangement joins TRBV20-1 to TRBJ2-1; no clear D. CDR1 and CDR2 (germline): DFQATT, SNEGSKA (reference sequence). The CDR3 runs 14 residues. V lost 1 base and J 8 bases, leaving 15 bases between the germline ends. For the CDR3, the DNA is TGCAGTGCTAGAGTCTACCGACATCCCGATGAGCAGTTCTTC. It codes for CSARVYRHPDEQFF.

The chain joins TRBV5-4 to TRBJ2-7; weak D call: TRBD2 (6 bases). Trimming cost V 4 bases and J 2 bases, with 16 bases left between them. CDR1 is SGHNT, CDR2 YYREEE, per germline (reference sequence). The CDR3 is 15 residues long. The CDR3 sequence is CASSPGSRGTYEQYF. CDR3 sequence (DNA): TGTGCCAGCAGCCCCGGGTCCCGGGGGACCTACGAGCAGTACTTC. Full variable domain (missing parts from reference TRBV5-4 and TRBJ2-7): ETGVTQSPTHLIKTRGQQVTLRCSSQSGHNTVSWYQQALGQGPQFIFQYYREEENGRGNFPPRFSGLQFPNYSSELNVNALELDDSALYLCASSPGSRGTYEQYFGPGTRLTVT.

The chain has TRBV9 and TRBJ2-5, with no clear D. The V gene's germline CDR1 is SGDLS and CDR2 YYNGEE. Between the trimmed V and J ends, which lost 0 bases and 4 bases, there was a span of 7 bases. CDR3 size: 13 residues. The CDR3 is CASSVGGGETQYF. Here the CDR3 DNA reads TGTGCCAGCAGCGTAGGTGGCGGAGAGACCCAGTACTTC.

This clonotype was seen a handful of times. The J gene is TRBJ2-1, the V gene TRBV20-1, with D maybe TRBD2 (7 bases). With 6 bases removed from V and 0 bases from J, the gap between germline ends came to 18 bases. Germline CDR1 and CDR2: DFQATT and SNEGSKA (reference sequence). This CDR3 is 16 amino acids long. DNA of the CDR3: TGCAGTGCCCAAGGGGGGGGTTTAAGCTCCTACAATGAGCAGTTCTTC. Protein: CSAQGGGLSSYNEQFF.

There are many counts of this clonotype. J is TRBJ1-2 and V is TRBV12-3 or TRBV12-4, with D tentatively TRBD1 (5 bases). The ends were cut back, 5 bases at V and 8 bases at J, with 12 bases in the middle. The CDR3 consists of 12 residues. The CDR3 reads CASSRPGEGYTF. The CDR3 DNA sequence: TGTGCCAGCAGTCGCCCGGGGGAAGGCTACACCTTC.

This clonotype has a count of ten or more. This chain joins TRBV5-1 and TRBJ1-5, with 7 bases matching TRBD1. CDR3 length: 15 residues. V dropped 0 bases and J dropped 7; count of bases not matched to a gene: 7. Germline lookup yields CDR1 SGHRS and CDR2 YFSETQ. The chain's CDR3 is CASSLAPGGEQPQHF. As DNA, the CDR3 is TGCGCCAGCAGCTTGGCCCCAGGGGGAGAACAGCCCCAGCATTTT.

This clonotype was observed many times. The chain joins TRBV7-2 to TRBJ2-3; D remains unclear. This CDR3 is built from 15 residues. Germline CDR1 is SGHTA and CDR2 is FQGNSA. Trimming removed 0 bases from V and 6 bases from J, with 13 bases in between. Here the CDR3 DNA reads TGTGCCAGCAGCTTAGCCGAGACATACATGGATACGCAGTATTTT. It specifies CASSLAETYMDTQYF.

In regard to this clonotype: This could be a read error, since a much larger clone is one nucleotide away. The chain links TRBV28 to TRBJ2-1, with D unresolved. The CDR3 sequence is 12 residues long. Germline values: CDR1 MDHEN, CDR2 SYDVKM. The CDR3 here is CGSSLASNEQFF. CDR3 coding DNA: TGTGGCAGCAGTTTAGCATCCAATGAGCAGTTCTTC.

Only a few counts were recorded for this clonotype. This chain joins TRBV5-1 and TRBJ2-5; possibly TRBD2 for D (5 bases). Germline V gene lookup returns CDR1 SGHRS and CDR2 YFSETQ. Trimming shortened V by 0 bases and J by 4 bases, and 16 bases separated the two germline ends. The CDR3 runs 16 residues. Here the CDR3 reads CASSLGAGGGGETQYF. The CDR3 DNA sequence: TGCGCCAGCAGCTTGGGCGCAGGAGGAGGTGGAGAGACCCAGTACTTC.

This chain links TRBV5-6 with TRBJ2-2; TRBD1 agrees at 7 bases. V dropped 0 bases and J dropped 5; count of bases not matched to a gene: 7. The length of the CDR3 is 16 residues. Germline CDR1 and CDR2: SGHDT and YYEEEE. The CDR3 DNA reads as TGTGCCAGCAGCTTGGGTCAGACAGGGTCAACCGGGGAGCTGTTTTTT. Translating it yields CASSLGQTGSTGELFF.